Sequencing of this T cell receptor (beta chain) was carried out in a study of blood T cells in healthy people across ages. The germline V and J ends were trimmed by 8 bases and 8 bases, with 21 bases remaining between them. Germline V lookup: CDR1 SNHLY, CDR2 FYNNEI. This CDR3 has 15 amino acids. A second PCR of 7 to 11 cycles used a sample-barcoded 5' primer and a J-beta primer mix. TCRdb reprocessed the 5' RACE reads with MiXCR, giving one entry per CDR3 protein. Of 270,000 or so distinct CDR3 sequences in the sample, roughly 29% are singletons; the top ten hold 25% to 35%. This chain joins TRBV2 and TRBJ2-2, with D perhaps TRBD2 (6 bases). The sample comprised blood. The sequence came from a woman between 65 and 79 years old in good health. CDR3 amino acids: CASAGLAGPGGELFF. In nucleotides, the CDR3 is TGTGCCAGCGCTGGATTGGCGGGGCCTGGGGGGGAGCTGTTTTTT.